These 9 T cell receptor beta chains were all obtained from the same sample, sequenced in a study of PD-L1 blockade in urothelial cancer (dated by TCRdb to about 2017). Library preparation was by the immunoSEQ multiplex PCR assay. What TCRdb holds here is the immuneACCESS table cut down to in-frame rearrangements. Part of the clones is not present; checked against another copy, under half of the missing clones reflect an unresolved V gene, and the others are unexplained. A total of tens of thousands of clones appear in this sample, roughly 92% of them only once. The top ten clones comprise roughly 12% of the sample. Sample time point, as interpreted from the label and publication: pretreatment peripheral blood. The sample was PBMCs, taken around atezolizumab (anti-PD-L1) treatment. The receptor source for this set is a woman aged 55-69 years with urothelial cancer.

V gene TRBV5-8 combines with J gene TRBJ2-2; maybe TRBD1 (6 bases). V was clipped by 5 bases and J by 0 bases, with 11 bases between them. From germline, CDR1 is SGHTS and CDR2 YDEGEE. CDR3 size: 15 residues. CDR3 residues: CASRHRTANTGELFF. The CDR3 DNA reads as TGTGCCAGCAGACACAGGACAGCGAACACCGGGGAGCTGTTTTTT.

This chain links TRBV5-1 with TRBJ2-1, with 10 bases aligning to TRBD2. CDR1 and CDR2 from the germline V gene are SGHRS and YFSETQ. With V trimmed by 2 bases and J by 9 bases, 8 bases remained unmatched. The CDR3 loop spans 15 amino acids. The CDR3 is CASSFSLAGAGEQFF. DNA for the CDR3: TGCGCCAGCAGCTTTAGCCTAGCGGGAGCAGGTGAGCAGTTCTTC.

The chain recombines TRBV11-2 with TRBJ2-5; 7 bases align to TRBD2. The CDR3 has 15 amino acids. J gave up 4 bases and V 4 bases, and 9 bases lay outside the gene matches. Per germline, CDR1 SGHAT and CDR2 FQNNGV. The CDR3 region has the DNA TGTGCCAGCAGCTCCCATAGCGGGCGGGGAGAGACCCAGTACTTC. Amino acid sequence: CASSSHSGRGETQYF.

The CDR3 sequence: CASSWSAGGSSVYEQYF. CDR3 nucleotides: TGTGCCAGCAGCTGGTCAGCGGGAGGGTCTTCGGTCTACGAGCAGTACTTC. This rearrangement joins TRBV11-1 to TRBJ2-7; 10 nucleotides line up with TRBD2. The V segment lost 4 bases and the J segment 3 bases; nucleotides outside the gene matches: 12. Germline V gives CDR1 SGHAT, CDR2 FQDESV (reference sequence). The CDR3 runs to 17 residues.

CDR3 bases: TGTGCCAGCAGCCTCGAGCGGGAGATAGGGACCGGGGAGCTGTTTTTT. Translated: CASSLEREIGTGELFF. The chain is built from TRBV28 and TRBJ2-2, with TRBD2 matching 8 bases. The CDR3 runs 16 residues. The V segment lost 6 bases and the J segment 5 bases; nucleotides outside the gene matches: 11. Germline-derived CDR1 and CDR2 are MDHEN and SYDVKM. Complete variable domain (other parts from reference TRBV28 and TRBJ2-2): DVKVTQSSRYLVKRTGEKVFLECVQDMDHENMFWYRQDPGLGLRLIYFSYDVKMKEKGDIPEGYSVSREKKERFSLILESASTNQTSMYLCASSLEREIGTGELFFGEGSRLTVL.

The chain carries TRBV14 and TRBJ2-3; 11 nucleotides align to TRBD1. Germline CDR1 reads SGHDN; CDR2 reads FVKESK. The CDR3 covers 15 residues. V dropped 4 bases and J dropped 8; count of bases not matched to a gene: 8. The CDR3 is CASSLPGTGGGTQYF. CDR3 DNA: TGTGCCAGCAGCCTCCCCGGGACAGGGGGAGGTACGCAGTATTTT.

The chain joins TRBV2 to TRBJ1-2, with D uncertain. Germline assignment: CDR1 SNHLY and CDR2 FYNNEI. The CDR3 runs 13 residues. Trimming stripped 7 bases from V and 4 bases from J, with 13 bases between. CDR3 region: CASTNSPVYGYTF. Written as DNA, the CDR3 is TGTGCCAGCACCAATAGCCCAGTCTATGGCTACACCTTC.

The chain links TRBV19 to TRBJ2-3, with 11 bases matching TRBD2. CDR1 is LNHDA, CDR2 SQIVND, per germline (reference sequence). With 6 bases clipped from V and 3 bases from J, the junction kept 11 bases outside the gene matches. The CDR3 runs to 17 residues. Here the CDR3 reads CASRPGPSGRLTDTQYF. The CDR3 nucleotides are TGTGCCAGTAGACCGGGACCTAGCGGGAGGTTGACAGATACGCAGTATTTT.

CDR3 sequence: CASSLTPGLANYEQYF. The CDR3, as DNA: TGTGCCAGCAGTTTGACCCCGGGACTAGCGAACTACGAGCAGTACTTC. The V gene is TRBV27, the J gene TRBJ2-7; 10 positions match TRBD2. The CDR3 contains 16 residues. Trimming removed 3 bases from V and 3 bases from J; junction bases left unmatched: 8. CDR1 is MNHEY, CDR2 SMNVEV, per germline (reference sequence).